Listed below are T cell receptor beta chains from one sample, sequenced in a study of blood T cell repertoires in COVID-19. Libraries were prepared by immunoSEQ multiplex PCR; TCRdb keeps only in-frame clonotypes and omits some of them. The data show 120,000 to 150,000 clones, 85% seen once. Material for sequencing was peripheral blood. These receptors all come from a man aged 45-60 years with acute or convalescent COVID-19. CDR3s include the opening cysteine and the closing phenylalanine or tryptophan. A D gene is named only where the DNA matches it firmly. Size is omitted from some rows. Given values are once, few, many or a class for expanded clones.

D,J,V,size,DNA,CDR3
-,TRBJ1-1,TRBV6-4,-,TGTGCCAGCAGTCCTAACGGAAGGGGCGGAACTGAAGCTTTCTTT,CASSPNGRGGTEAFF
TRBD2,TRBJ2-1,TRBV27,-,TGTGCCAGCAGTTTAAGAGCGGGAGGGCCCGTTGAGCAGTTCTTC,CASSLRAGGPVEQFF
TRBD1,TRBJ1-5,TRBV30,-,TGTGCCTGGGGACAGGGAGGGAATCAGCCCCAGCATTTT,CAWGQGGNQPQHF
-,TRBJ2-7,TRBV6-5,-,TGTGCCAGCAGTTCCCACAGGGCCCTAAGCTCCTACGAGCAGTACTTC,CASSSHRALSSYEQYF
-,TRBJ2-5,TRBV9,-,TGTGCCAGCAGCGAGGACACGGAAGAGACCCAGTACTTC,CASSEDTEETQYF
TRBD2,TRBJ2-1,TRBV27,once,TGTGCCAGCATTTCTAGCGGGGGGACCTACAATGAGCAGTTCTTC,CASISSGGTYNEQFF
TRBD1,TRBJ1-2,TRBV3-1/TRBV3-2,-,TGTGCCAGCAGCCAGGGGGACAGGGCAGGGTATGGCTACACCTTC,CASSQGDRAGYGYTF
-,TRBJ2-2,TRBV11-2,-,TGTGCCAGCAGCCATCGGAGGGGCGGGGCGAACACCGGGGAGCTGTTTTTT,CASSHRRGGANTGELFF
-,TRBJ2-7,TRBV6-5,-,TGTGCCAGCATCCGGGACATTAATCCCCACGAGCAGTACTTC,CASIRDINPHEQYF
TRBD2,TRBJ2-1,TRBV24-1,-,TGTGCCACCAGTGACTCGGGACTAGCGGGAGGGGGGCAGTTCTTC,CATSDSGLAGGGQFF
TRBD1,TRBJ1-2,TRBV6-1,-,TGTGCCAGCAGTGAAAGGAGTGGGACAGGACCAGGACCCTATGGCTACACCTTC,CASSERSGTGPGPYGYTF